This T cell receptor (beta chain) was recorded in a study of shared clonotypes between healthy human individuals. This clone was observed at least ten times. Samples underwent the assay at deep level. Some clones are missing from TCRdb's copy, which holds only in-frame ones; the method was immunoSEQ multiplex PCR. Of about 100,000 clones listed, around half are singletons. The ends lost 6 bases at V and 0 bases at J; junction bases unmatched: 5. This CDR3 comprises 15 residues. In germline, CDR1 is SNHLY, CDR2 FYNNEI. The sequence was obtained from a woman aged 40 to 55 in good health. Some clones in this sample may be carry-over from other donors' samples. The sample was PBMCs. The genes are TRBV2 and TRBJ2-3; 8 bases align to TRBD1. The DNA of the CDR3 is TGTGCCAGCAGGGACAGGACAGGGAGCACAGATACGCAGTATTTT. This encodes CASRDRTGSTDTQYF.